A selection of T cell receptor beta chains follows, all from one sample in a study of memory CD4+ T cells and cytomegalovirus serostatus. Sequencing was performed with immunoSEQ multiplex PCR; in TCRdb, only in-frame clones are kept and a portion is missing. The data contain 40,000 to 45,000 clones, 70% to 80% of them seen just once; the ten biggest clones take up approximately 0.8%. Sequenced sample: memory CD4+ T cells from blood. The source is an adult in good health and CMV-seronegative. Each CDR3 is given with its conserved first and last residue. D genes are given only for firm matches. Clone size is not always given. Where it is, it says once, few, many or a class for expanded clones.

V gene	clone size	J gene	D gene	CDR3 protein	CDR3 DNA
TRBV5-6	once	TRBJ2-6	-	CASTQLTGLGSGANVLTF	TGTGCCAGCACCCAACTTACAGGGTTAGGGTCTGGGGCCAACGTCCTGACTTTC
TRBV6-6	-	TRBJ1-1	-	CATLEGGSTEAFF	TGTGCCACGCTTGAGGGGGGGAGCACTGAAGCTTTCTTT
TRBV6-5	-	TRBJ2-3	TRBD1	CASSWDRATDTQYF	TGTGCCAGCAGTTGGGACAGGGCGACAGATACGCAGTATTTT
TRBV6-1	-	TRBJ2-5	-	CASSENRARGETQYF	TGTGCCAGCAGTGAAAACAGGGCTAGGGGAGAGACCCAGTACTTC
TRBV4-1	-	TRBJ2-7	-	CASSQGPTVSYEQYF	TGCGCCAGCAGCCAAGGTCCGACAGTGAGCTACGAGCAGTACTTC
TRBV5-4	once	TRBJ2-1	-	CASSLGIRTNEQFF	TGTGCCAGCAGCTTGGGGATTAGAACCAATGAGCAGTTCTTC
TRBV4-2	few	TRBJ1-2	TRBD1	CASSQVQGAPGYGYTF	TGTGCCAGCAGCCAGGTCCAGGGGGCGCCGGGCTATGGCTACACCTTC
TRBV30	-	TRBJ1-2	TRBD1	CAWSTGGGLGGYTF	TGTGCCTGGAGTACAGGGGGAGGTCTGGGTGGCTACACCTTC
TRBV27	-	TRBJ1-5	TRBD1	CASRPPGQGANQPQHF	TGTGCCAGCAGGCCACCGGGACAGGGGGCTAATCAGCCCCAGCATTTT
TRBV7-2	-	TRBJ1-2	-	CASSPLRSSYGYTF	TGTGCCAGCAGCCCCCTTCGCTCTTCTTATGGCTACACCTTC
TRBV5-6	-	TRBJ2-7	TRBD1	CASSPVPQGDRAYEQYF	TGTGCCAGCAGCCCCGTCCCCCAAGGGGACAGGGCCTACGAGCAGTACTTC
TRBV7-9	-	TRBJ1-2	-	CASSQDGGFIGYTF	TGCGCCAGCAGCCAAGACGGGGGTTTTATTGGCTACACCTTC
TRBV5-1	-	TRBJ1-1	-	CASSEGGTRAFF	TGCGCCAGCAGCGAGGGCGGGACAAGAGCTTTCTTT
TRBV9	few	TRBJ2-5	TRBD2	CASSVVPASGGSVGTTQYF	TGTGCCAGCAGCGTAGTTCCTGCTAGCGGGGGTTCAGTAGGGACGACCCAGTACTTC
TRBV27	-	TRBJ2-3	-	CASSLTGGRTDTQYF	TGTGCCAGCAGTTTAACGGGGGGCCGCACAGATACGCAGTATTTT
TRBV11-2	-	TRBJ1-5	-	CASSQREEQPQHF	TGTGCCAGCAGCCAGAGGGAAGAACAGCCCCAGCATTTT
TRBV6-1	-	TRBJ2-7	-	CASSEARGAYEQYF	TGTGCCAGCAGTGAAGCTCGCGGGGCCTACGAGCAGTACTTC
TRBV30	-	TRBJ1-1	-	CAWSYDTNTEAFF	TGTGCCTGGAGTTACGATACGAACACTGAAGCTTTCTTT
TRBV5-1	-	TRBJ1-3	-	CASSLATSGNTIYF	TGCGCCAGCAGCTTGGCGACCTCTGGAAACACCATATATTTT
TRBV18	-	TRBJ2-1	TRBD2	CASSPRLAGSYNEQFF	TGTGCCAGCTCACCGAGACTAGCGGGGAGTTACAATGAGCAGTTCTTC
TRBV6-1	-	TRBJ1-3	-	CASSTGSTGNTIYF	TGTGCCAGTAGTACAGGGTCAACTGGAAACACCATATATTTT
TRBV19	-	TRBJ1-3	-	CASSTLGGAGAGNTIYF	TGTGCCAGTAGTACCCTTGGGGGCGCGGGAGCTGGAAACACCATATATTTT
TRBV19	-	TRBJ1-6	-	CASSIVGTLTHSPLHF	TGTGCCAGTAGTATAGTCGGAACGCTAACTCATTCACCCCTCCACTTT
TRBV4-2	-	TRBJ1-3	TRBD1	CASSQQDRGRNTIYF	TGTGCCAGCAGCCAACAAGACAGGGGCAGAAACACCATATATTTT
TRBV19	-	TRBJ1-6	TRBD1	CAADVLGGRSYNSPLHF	TGTGCCGCTGACGTCTTAGGGGGCAGGTCCTATAATTCACCCCTCCACTTT
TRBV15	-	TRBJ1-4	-	CATSRDGGHNEKLFF	TGTGCCACCAGCAGGGACGGGGGACATAATGAAAAACTGTTTTTT
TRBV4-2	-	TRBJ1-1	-	CASSQDPQSTNTEAFF	TGTGCCAGCAGCCAAGATCCCCAATCGACGAACACTGAAGCTTTCTTT
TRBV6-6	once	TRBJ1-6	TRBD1	CASRSRTGDSPLHF	TGTGCCAGCAGGTCCCGGACAGGGGATTCACCCCTCCACTTT
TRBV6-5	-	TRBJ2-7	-	CASSFDGYYEQYF	TGTGCCAGCAGTTTTGACGGTTACTACGAGCAGTACTTC
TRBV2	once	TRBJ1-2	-	CASTDRNYGYTF	TGTGCCAGCACCGACAGGAACTATGGCTACACCTTC
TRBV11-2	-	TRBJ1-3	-	CASSSGGGLAGNTIYF	TGTGCCAGCAGCTCAGGCGGGGGCTTGGCTGGAAACACCATATATTTT
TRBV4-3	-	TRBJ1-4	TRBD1	CASSQEGQRGDEKLFF	TGCGCCAGCAGCCAAGAGGGACAGCGGGGGGATGAAAAACTGTTTTTT
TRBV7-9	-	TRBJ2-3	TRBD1	CASSLVGTGTDTQYF	TGTGCCAGCAGCTTAGTCGGGACAGGCACAGATACGCAGTATTTT
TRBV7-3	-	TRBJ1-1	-	CASSLTGPNTEAFF	TGTGCCAGCAGCTTAACGGGACCGAACACTGAAGCTTTCTTT
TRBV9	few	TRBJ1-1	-	CASSVGGTTEAFF	TGTGCCAGCAGCGTAGGCGGGACCACTGAAGCTTTCTTT
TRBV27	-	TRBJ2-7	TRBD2	CASSMTSGGVLREQYF	TGTGCCAGCAGTATGACTAGCGGGGGCGTTCTGAGGGAGCAGTACTTC
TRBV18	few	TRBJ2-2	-	CASSPDELGQSELFF	TGTGCCAGCTCACCAGATGAGTTAGGACAATCCGAGCTGTTTTTT
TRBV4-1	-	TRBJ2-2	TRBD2	CASSQVRGAYGTGELFF	TGCGCCAGCAGCCAAGTGCGGGGGGCCTATGGCACCGGGGAGCTGTTTTTT
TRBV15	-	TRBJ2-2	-	CATSRAHSGELFF	TGTGCCACCAGCAGGGCGCATAGCGGGGAGCTGTTTTTT
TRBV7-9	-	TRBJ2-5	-	CASSLAEGGEQYF	TGTGCCAGCAGCTTAGCCGAGGGGGGAGAGCAGTACTTC
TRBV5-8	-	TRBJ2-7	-	CASSLVTYEQYF	TGTGCCAGCAGCTTGGTGACCTACGAGCAGTACTTC
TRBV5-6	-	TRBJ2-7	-	CASSLEGRLYEQYF	TGTGCCAGCAGCTTGGAGGGGCGACTCTACGAGCAGTACTTC
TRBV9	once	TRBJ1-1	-	CASSAEGHSTEAFF	TGTGCCAGCAGCGCCGAAGGACATTCCACTGAAGCTTTCTTT
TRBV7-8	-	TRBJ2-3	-	CASSFRVARRGFTDTQYF	TGTGCCAGCAGCTTCAGAGTCGCTAGGAGAGGGTTCACAGATACGCAGTATTTT
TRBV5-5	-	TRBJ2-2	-	CASSTDTLNTGELFF	TGTGCCAGCAGCACGGACACCCTGAACACCGGGGAGCTGTTTTTT
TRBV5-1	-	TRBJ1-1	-	CASSLGAPGRPATAFF	TGCGCCAGCAGCTTGGGGGCACCGGGACGGCCTGCGACGGCTTTCTTT
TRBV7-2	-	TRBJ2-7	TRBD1	CASSSQTGKRGEQYF	TGTGCCAGCAGCTCCCAGACAGGGAAACGAGGGGAGCAGTACTTC
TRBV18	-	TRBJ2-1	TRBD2	CASSPRVQRGVYNEQFF	TGTGCCAGCTCACCACGGGTTCAGCGGGGGGTCTACAATGAGCAGTTCTTC
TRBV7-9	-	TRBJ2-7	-	CASSLAGQNEQYF	TGTGCCAGCAGCTTAGCGGGGCAGAACGAGCAGTACTTC
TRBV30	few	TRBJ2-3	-	CAWSVGTGARRNTQYF	TGTGCCTGGAGTGTTGGGACGGGGGCCCGGAGGAATACGCAGTATTTT
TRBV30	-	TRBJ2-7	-	CAWSAYTPLGIDEQYF	TGTGCCTGGAGTGCCTACACCCCCTTGGGGATCGACGAGCAGTACTTC
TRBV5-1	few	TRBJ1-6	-	CASSLGGSVGALHF	TGCGCCAGCAGCTTGGGGGGTTCGGTGGGGGCCCTCCACTTT
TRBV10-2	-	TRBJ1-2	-	CASRDGNYGYTF	TGCGCCAGCAGGGACGGGAACTATGGCTACACCTTC
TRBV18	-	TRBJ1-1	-	CASSPAGGASTEAFF	TGTGCCAGCTCACCGGCGGGGGGCGCCTCTACTGAAGCTTTCTTT
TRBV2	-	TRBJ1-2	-	CASSEAARLRGYTF	TGTGCCAGCAGTGAAGCTGCAAGGTTACGTGGCTACACCTTC